This TCR beta chain derives from a study of cytomegalovirus exposure and HLA in healthy donors. 13 Jbeta primers and 60 Vbeta primers were used for the PCR. Original data processing: Roughly 11 million shared chains were among the 60 million to 80 million unique TCR beta chains that a later analysis counted. Sequencing used immunoSEQ multiplex PCR; TCRdb keeps in-frame clones, though not all of them. The V and J calls and clone size were taken over from that table, and D and trimming were inferred from the DNA. The data contain approximately 100,000 clones, 64% of them singletons. In germline, CDR1 is MNHEY, CDR2 SVGAGI. This CDR3 comprises 14 residues. The ends lost 10 bases at V and 4 bases at J; junction bases unmatched: 13.

Specimen: PBMCs. The chain uses TRBV6-5 and TRBJ2-7; 7 positions match TRBD2. The clonotype was recovered from a man aged 55 to 69 in good health and CMV-seronegative. CDR3 bases: TGTGCCAACAATCGAGCGGGGAATGGTTACGAGCAGTACTTC. This encodes CANNRAGNGYEQYF.